This passage covers 25 T cell receptor beta chains from one sample sequenced in a study of siplizumab effects on memory and regulatory T cells. Some clones are missing from TCRdb's copy, which holds only in-frame ones; the method was immunoSEQ multiplex PCR. The data hold 100,000 or so clones, with about 92% observed a single time. The sequencing sample was made of Tregs sorted from blood. The receptors originated from a human donor in good health.

The V gene is TRBV6-6, the J gene TRBJ2-7; 7 bases are shared with TRBD1. The CDR3 has 16 residues. The germline gives CDR1 MNHNY, CDR2 SVGAGI (reference sequence). V gave up 5 bases and J gave up 3 bases; unmatched junction bases: 13. This chain's CDR3 is CASSDYRQGGLYEQYF. CDR3 sequence (DNA): TGTGCCAGCAGTGACTATAGACAGGGCGGGCTCTACGAGCAGTACTTC.

The chain recombines TRBV7-8 with TRBJ1-6, with D hard to call. Germline CDR1 and CDR2: SGHVS and FQNEAQ. The CDR3 has 12 residues. V lost 6 bases to trimming and J lost 8 bases, with 8 bases between them. CDR3 residues: CASRFTDSPLHF. CDR3 nucleotides: TGTGCCAGCAGATTTACAGATTCACCCCTCCACTTT.

CDR3 in amino acids: CASSERGARETQYF. The CDR3 DNA reads TGTGCCAGCAGTGAAAGAGGGGCTAGGGAGACCCAGTACTTC. This sequence joins TRBV6-1 and TRBJ2-5; D may be TRBD1 or TRBD2 (5 bases each). The CDR3 length is 14 residues. The germline CDR1 and CDR2 sequences are MNHNS and SASEGT. The ends were cut back, 2 bases at V and 5 bases at J, with 12 bases in the middle.

V is TRBV2 and J is TRBJ2-7, with D perhaps matching TRBD1 (6 bases). CDR1 SNHLY and CDR2 FYNNEI come from the germline V gene. The CDR3 sequence is 13 residues long. The ends were cut back, 6 bases at V and 3 bases at J, with 12 bases in the middle. CDR3 region: CASRLTGNYEQYF. The DNA for the CDR3 is TGTGCCAGCAGGCTTACAGGGAACTACGAGCAGTACTTC.

A remark on this clone: This sample includes further DNA sequences coding for the same CDR3. The chain uses TRBV9 and TRBJ1-1; 8 nucleotides align to TRBD1. This CDR3 spans 15 amino acids. Germline CDR1 is SGDLS and CDR2 is YYNGEE. The ends lost 3 bases at V and 5 bases at J; junction bases unmatched: 9. DNA for the CDR3: TGTGCCAGCAGCGCCCAGACGACAGGGGCAACTGAAGCTTTCTTT. The encoded protein is CASSAQTTGATEAFF.

The CDR3 bases are TGTGCCAGCAGGGCGGCGGGGGAGACCCAGTACTTC. Protein: CASRAAGETQYF. The V gene is TRBV6-1, the J gene TRBJ2-5; possibly TRBD2 for D (6 bases). Per germline, CDR1 MNHNS and CDR2 SASEGT. Between the trimmed V and J ends, which lost 6 bases and 5 bases, there was a span of 10 bases. This CDR3 has 12 residues.

This clone was picked up one time. The rearrangement links TRBV7-9 to TRBJ2-5; 8 bases are shared with TRBD2. CDR3 size: 17 residues. The J segment lost 1 base and the V segment lost 3 bases, leaving 10 bases of the junction unmatched. In germline, CDR1 is SEHNR, CDR2 FQNEAQ (reference sequence). CDR3 coding DNA: TGTGCCAGCAGCTTTTTTCTAACTAGCGGAGTCCAAGAGACCCAGTACTTC. It codes for CASSFFLTSGVQETQYF. Filled out from reference TRBV7-9 and TRBJ2-5, the complete variable domain reads DTGVSQNPRHKITKRGQNVTFRCDPISEHNRLYWYRQTLGQGPEFLTYFQNEAQLEKSRLLSDRFSAERPKGSFSTLEIQRTEQGDSAMYLCASSFFLTSGVQETQYFGPGTRLLVL.

The sample holds a few counts of this clone. DNA for the CDR3: TGTGCTAGTGGTTTGGTCCCGACAGGGGACGGCGATCAGCCCCAGCATTTT. Residues: CASGLVPTGDGDQPQHF. This sequence joins TRBV12-5 and TRBJ1-5; TRBD1 aligns across 8 bases. The CDR3 is 17 amino acids. V lost 0 bases, J lost 5 bases, and 9 bases stayed unmatched. Germline V CDR1 and CDR2: LGHNT, FRNRAP.

The V call is TRBV10-3, the J call TRBJ2-7; the D gene is possibly TRBD1 (6 bases). Germline lookup yields CDR1 ENHRY and CDR2 SYGVKD. The CDR3 length is 13 residues. Deletions cut 6 bases from V and 0 bases from J, with 9 bases between. CDR3 amino acids: CAIRTGGSYEQYF. DNA for the CDR3: TGTGCCATCAGGACAGGAGGCTCCTACGAGCAGTACTTC.

The chain has TRBV27 and TRBJ1-1; D is uncertain. Germline-derived CDR1 and CDR2 are MNHEY and SMNVEV (reference sequence). This CDR3 has 15 residues. V gave up 6 bases and J gave up 3 bases, with 17 bases separating them. CDR3 DNA sequence: TGTGCCAGCAGCCTGTACGACGGACTATACACTGAAGCTTTCTTT. Amino acids: CASSLYDGLYTEAFF.

V gene TRBV19 combines with J gene TRBJ1-2; perhaps TRBD1 as D (5 bases). Trimming stripped 5 bases from V and 4 bases from J, with 11 bases between. In germline, CDR1 is LNHDA, CDR2 SQIVND (reference sequence). The CDR3 runs to 13 residues. For the CDR3, the DNA is TGTGCCAGTAGTGGATCCGGGGCCTATGGCTACACCTTC. It specifies CASSGSGAYGYTF.

This chain links TRBV7-8 with TRBJ2-7; 10 nucleotides align to TRBD1. The trim removed 5 bases at V and 3 bases at J, leaving 7 bases unmatched. The CDR3 consists of 15 residues. Germline CDR1 and CDR2: SGHVS and FQNEAQ. The CDR3 sequence: CASSHSTGGRYEQYF. The DNA of the CDR3 is TGTGCCAGCAGCCACTCGACAGGGGGCCGCTACGAGCAGTACTTC. Combining the CDR3 with reference TRBV7-8 and TRBJ2-7 gives the whole variable domain GAGVSQSPRYKVAKRGQDVALRCDPISGHVSLFWYQQALGQGPEFLTYFQNEAQLDKSGLPSDRFFAERPEGSVSTLKIQRTQQEDSAVYLCASSHSTGGRYEQYFGPGTRLTVT.

The chain has TRBV11-3 and TRBJ1-2; D gene uncertain. Germline assignment: CDR1 SGHNT and CDR2 YENEEA. The CDR3 has 16 amino acids. V was clipped by 5 bases and J by 0 bases, with 16 bases between them. The CDR3 DNA is TGTGCCAGCAGCCGGGAGGGAGGCGTGACTAACTATGGCTACACCTTC. The encoded protein is CASSREGGVTNYGYTF.

This clone was counted once. This rearrangement joins TRBV7-9 to TRBJ2-7; D call uncertain. This CDR3 contains 14 residues. CDR1 is SEHNR, CDR2 FQNEAQ, per germline (reference sequence). Trimming left V 5 bases short and J 3 bases short, with 14 bases between. The CDR3 loop is CASSPGTGIYEQYF. In nucleotides, the CDR3 is TGTGCCAGCAGCCCCGGTACCGGAATCTACGAGCAGTACTTC.

The V and J genes are TRBV9 and TRBJ1-1; 8 nucleotides match TRBD1. The germline V gene encodes CDR1 SGDLS and CDR2 YYNGEE. J lost 3 bases, V lost 1 base, and 2 bases had no gene match. The CDR3 has 14 residues. The CDR3 region is CASSVQGADTEAFF. In nucleotides, the CDR3 is TGTGCCAGCAGCGTACAGGGGGCAGACACTGAAGCTTTCTTT.

This clone was found once. The chain has TRBV19 and TRBJ1-5, with D hard to call. CDR1 is LNHDA and CDR2 is SQIVND in the germline V gene (reference sequence). With 1 base removed from V and 4 bases from J, the gap between germline ends came to 8 bases. This CDR3 has 14 amino acids. The CDR3 nucleotides are TGTGCCAGTAGTATAGCGACTCCAAATCAGCCCCAGCATTTT. It encodes CASSIATPNQPQHF.

V gene TRBV28 combines with J gene TRBJ1-2, with D tentatively TRBD1 (5 bases). V shed 9 bases and J shed 0 bases, with 17 bases lying between them. The CDR3 is 15 amino acids. Germline V gives CDR1 MDHEN, CDR2 SYDVKM. The CDR3 sequence is CASNGPQEANYGYTF. The CDR3 DNA is TGTGCCAGTAACGGACCACAGGAAGCTAACTATGGCTACACCTTC.

The chain joins TRBV6-1 to TRBJ2-7; 8 bases are a match to TRBD2. With 3 bases clipped from V and 3 bases from J, the junction kept 19 bases outside the gene matches. The germline V gene has CDR1 MNHNS and CDR2 SASEGT. There are 19 residues in the CDR3. This CDR3 is CASSEPPGFGRARLYEQYF. The CDR3 DNA is TGTGCCAGCAGTGAGCCCCCAGGGTTCGGGAGGGCTCGGCTCTACGAGCAGTACTTC.

V gene TRBV4-1 combines with J gene TRBJ1-5; D gene uncertain. Germline CDR1 is MGHRA and CDR2 is YSYEKL. The CDR3 is 17 residues long. The ends were cut back, 0 bases at V and 9 bases at J, with 21 bases in the middle. For the CDR3, the DNA is TGCGCCAGCAGCCAAGATGTTGCCGGATGGCGAGGGTGGCCCCAGCATTTT. Residues: CASSQDVAGWRGWPQHF.

The chain carries TRBV5-1 and TRBJ2-7; D is unclear. Trimming took 4 bases from V and 2 from J, leaving 10 bases between them. This CDR3 region has 13 residues. The germline CDR1 and CDR2 sequences are SGHRS and YFSETQ. For the CDR3, the DNA is TGCGCCAGCAGCGGGCTAGTCCCCTACGAGCAGTACTTC. Its protein product is CASSGLVPYEQYF.

The V and J genes are TRBV5-1 and TRBJ1-1; no reliable D call. The germline V gene has CDR1 SGHRS and CDR2 YFSETQ. Trimming shortened V by 0 bases and J by 0 bases, and 9 bases separated the two germline ends. CDR3 length: 15 amino acids. The CDR3: CASSLERGLNTEAFF. The DNA for the CDR3 is TGCGCCAGCAGCTTGGAGCGGGGATTGAACACTGAAGCTTTCTTT.

This clone appeared once. The chain has TRBV6-5 and TRBJ2-5; D is ambiguous. The V gene's germline CDR1 is MNHEY and CDR2 SVGAGI. This CDR3 has 13 residues. Trimming shortened V by 0 bases and J by 7 bases, and 9 bases separated the two germline ends. The CDR3 DNA reads TGTGCCAGCAGTTACTCGAGCTGGGGGACCCAGTACTTC. Translation gives CASSYSSWGTQYF.

V and J are TRBV29-1 and TRBJ1-2; D is possibly TRBD1 (6 bases). This CDR3 is 16 amino acids long. CDR1 and CDR2 from the germline V gene are SQVTM and ANQGSEA. The V end lost 5 bases, the J end lost 2 bases, and 21 bases lay between the germline ends. The CDR3 DNA reads as TGCAGCGTTCCCCCTGTCGCAGGGGCCCAAAACTATGGCTACACCTTC. Amino acid sequence: CSVPPVAGAQNYGYTF.

V and J are TRBV6-6 and TRBJ1-3, with a weak D call TRBD1 (5 bases). This CDR3 is built from 14 residues. Trimming left V 5 bases short and J 3 bases short, with 11 bases between. The germline V gene encodes CDR1 MNHNY and CDR2 SVGAGI (reference sequence). The CDR3 sequence is CASSTGNRGNTIYF. DNA for the CDR3: TGTGCCAGCAGTACAGGCAACCGTGGAAACACCATATATTTT.

The rearrangement uses TRBV5-1 and TRBJ2-7, with 9 positions matching TRBD2. This CDR3 comprises 13 residues. V was clipped by 7 bases and J by 1 base; unmatched bases: 3. Germline CDR1 SGHRS, CDR2 YFSETQ. For the CDR3, the DNA is TGCGCCAGCTGGGCGGGAGGGTCCTACGAGCAGTACTTC. The encoded protein is CASWAGGSYEQYF.